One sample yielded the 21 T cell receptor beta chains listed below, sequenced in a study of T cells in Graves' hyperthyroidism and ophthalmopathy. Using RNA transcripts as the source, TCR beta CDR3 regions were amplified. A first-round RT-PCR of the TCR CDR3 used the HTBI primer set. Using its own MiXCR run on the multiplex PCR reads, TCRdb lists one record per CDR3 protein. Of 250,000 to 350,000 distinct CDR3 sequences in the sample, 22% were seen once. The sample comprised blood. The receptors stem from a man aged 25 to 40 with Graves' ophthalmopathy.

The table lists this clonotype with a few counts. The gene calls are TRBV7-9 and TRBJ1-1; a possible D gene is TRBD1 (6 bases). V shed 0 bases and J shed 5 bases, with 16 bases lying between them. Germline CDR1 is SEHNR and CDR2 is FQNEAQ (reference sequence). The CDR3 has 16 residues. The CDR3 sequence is CASSLARGGSGTEAFF. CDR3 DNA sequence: TGTGCCAGCAGCTTAGCGAGGGGGGGCTCGGGGACTGAAGCTTTCTTT. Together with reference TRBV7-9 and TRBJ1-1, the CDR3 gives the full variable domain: DTGVSQNPRHKITKRGQNVTFRCDPISEHNRLYWYRQTLGQGPEFLTYFQNEAQLEKSRLLSDRFSAERPKGSFSTLEIQRTEQGDSAMYLCASSLARGGSGTEAFFGQGTRLTVV.

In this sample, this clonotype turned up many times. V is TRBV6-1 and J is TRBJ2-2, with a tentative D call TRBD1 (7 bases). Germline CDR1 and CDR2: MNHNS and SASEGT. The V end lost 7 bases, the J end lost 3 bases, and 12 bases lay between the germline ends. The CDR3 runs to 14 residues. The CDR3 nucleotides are TGTGCCAGCAAAGGAGGGGGCGACACCGGGGAGCTGTTTTTT. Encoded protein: CASKGGGDTGELFF.

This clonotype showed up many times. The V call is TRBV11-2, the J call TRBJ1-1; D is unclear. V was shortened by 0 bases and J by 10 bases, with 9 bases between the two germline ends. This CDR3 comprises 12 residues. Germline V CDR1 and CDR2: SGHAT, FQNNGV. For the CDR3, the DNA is TGTGCCAGCAGCTTAGATCCCCTCGTAGCTTTCTTT. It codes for CASSLDPLVAFF.

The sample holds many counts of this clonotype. CDR3 DNA sequence: TGTGCCTGGAGTCATCCGGGACGGATCGCATATGGCTACACCTTC. As protein: CAWSHPGRIAYGYTF. V and J are TRBV30 and TRBJ1-2; a possible D gene is TRBD1 (5 bases). The CDR3 totals 15 residues. Germline CDR1 reads GTSNPN; CDR2 reads SVGIG (reference sequence). The V end lost 2 bases, the J end lost 5 bases, and 18 bases lay between the germline ends. Filled out from reference TRBV30 and TRBJ1-2, the complete variable domain reads SQTIHQWPATLVQPVGSPLSLECTVEGTSNPNLYWYRQAAGRGLQLLFYSVGIGQISSEVPQNLSASRPQDRQFILSSKKLLLSDSGFYLCAWSHPGRIAYGYTFGSGTRLTVV.

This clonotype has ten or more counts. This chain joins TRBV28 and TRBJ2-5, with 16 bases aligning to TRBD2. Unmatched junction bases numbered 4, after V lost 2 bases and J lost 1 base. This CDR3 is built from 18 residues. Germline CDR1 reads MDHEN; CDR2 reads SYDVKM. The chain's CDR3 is CASSLPGLAGGVQETQYF. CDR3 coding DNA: TGTGCCAGCAGTTTACCGGGACTAGCGGGGGGGGTCCAAGAGACCCAGTACTTC.

CDR3 region: CSARDAGRSSYEQYF. The CDR3 nucleotides are TGCAGTGCTAGAGACGCAGGGAGGAGCTCCTACGAGCAGTACTTC. The rearrangement links TRBV20-1 to TRBJ2-7; tentative D call: TRBD2 (6 bases). CDR3 length: 15 amino acids. The germline V gene encodes CDR1 DFQATT and CDR2 SNEGSKA (reference sequence). V gave up 0 bases and J gave up 0 bases, with 12 bases separating them.

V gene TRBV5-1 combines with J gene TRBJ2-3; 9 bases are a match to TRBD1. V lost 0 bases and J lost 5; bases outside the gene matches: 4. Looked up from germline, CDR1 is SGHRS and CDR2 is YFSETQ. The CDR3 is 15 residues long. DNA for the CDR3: TGCGCCAGCAGCTTGGATGGGACAGGGTTAGATACGCAGTATTTT. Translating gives CASSLDGTGLDTQYF.

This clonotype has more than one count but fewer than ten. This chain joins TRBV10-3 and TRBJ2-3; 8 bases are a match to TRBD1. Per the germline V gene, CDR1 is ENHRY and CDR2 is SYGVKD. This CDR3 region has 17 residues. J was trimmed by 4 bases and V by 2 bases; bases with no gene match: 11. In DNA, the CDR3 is TGTGCCATCAGTGAGCCAGACAGGGGAGGTTTGGCAGATACGCAGTATTTT. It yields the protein CAISEPDRGGLADTQYF.

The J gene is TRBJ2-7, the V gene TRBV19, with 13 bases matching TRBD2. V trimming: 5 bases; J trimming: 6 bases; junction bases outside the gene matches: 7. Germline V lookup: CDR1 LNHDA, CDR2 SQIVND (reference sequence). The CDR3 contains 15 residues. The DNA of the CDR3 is TGTGCCAGTAGTCTAAGGACTAGCGGGAGTGTCGAGCAGTACTTC. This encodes CASSLRTSGSVEQYF.

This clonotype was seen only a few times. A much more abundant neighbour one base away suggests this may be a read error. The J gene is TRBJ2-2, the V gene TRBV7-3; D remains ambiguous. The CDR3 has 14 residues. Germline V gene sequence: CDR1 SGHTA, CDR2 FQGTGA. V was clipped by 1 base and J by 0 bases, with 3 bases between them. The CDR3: CASSLSPNTGELFF. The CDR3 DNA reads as TGTGCCAGCAGCTTAAGTCCGAACACCGGGGAGCTGTTTTTT.

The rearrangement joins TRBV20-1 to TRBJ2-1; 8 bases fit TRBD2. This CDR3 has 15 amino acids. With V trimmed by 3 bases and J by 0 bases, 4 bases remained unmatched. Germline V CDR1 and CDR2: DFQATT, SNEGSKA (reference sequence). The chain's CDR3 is CSASGGGFSYNEQFF. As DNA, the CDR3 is TGCAGTGCTAGCGGGGGGGGGTTCTCCTACAATGAGCAGTTCTTC.

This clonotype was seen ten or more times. The CDR3 loop is CASTSSHVGGTQYF. As DNA, the CDR3 is TGTGCCAGCACCTCAAGCCATGTGGGGGGTACGCAGTATTTT. The chain has TRBV7-2 and TRBJ2-3; tentatively, D is TRBD2 (6 bases). CDR3 length: 14 amino acids. Germline CDR1 is SGHTA and CDR2 is FQGNSA. V shed 7 bases and J shed 8 bases, with 19 bases lying between them.

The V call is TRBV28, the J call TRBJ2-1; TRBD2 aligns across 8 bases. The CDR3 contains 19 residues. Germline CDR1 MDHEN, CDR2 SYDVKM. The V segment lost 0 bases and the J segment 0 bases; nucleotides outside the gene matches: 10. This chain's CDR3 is CASSLWGLGVRSSYNEQFF. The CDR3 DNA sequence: TGTGCCAGCAGTTTATGGGGACTAGGGGTTCGAAGCTCCTACAATGAGCAGTTCTTC. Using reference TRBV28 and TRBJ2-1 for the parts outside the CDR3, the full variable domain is DVKVTQSSRYLVKRTGEKVFLECVQDMDHENMFWYRQDPGLGLRLIYFSYDVKMKEKGDIPEGYSVSREKKERFSLILESASTNQTSMYLCASSLWGLGVRSSYNEQFFGPGTRLTVL.

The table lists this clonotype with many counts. CDR3: CASSLGAEAFF. The CDR3, as DNA: TGTGCCAGCAGCTTGGGTGCTGAAGCTTTCTTT. The chain recombines TRBV5-6 with TRBJ1-1, with D hard to call. Germline V gene lookup returns CDR1 SGHDT and CDR2 YYEEEE. This CDR3 has 11 residues. The V gene lost 0 bases and the J gene lost 6 bases, with 3 bases spanning the gap.

The DNA of the CDR3 is TGTGCCAGCAGCTTAAGCGGGATGGACTACGAGCAGTACTTC. Protein: CASSLSGMDYEQYF. The genes are TRBV5-4 and TRBJ2-7, with TRBD2 matching over 7 bases. The CDR3 loop spans 14 amino acids. J gave up 3 bases and V 2 bases, and 5 bases lay outside the gene matches. Germline CDR1 is SGHNT and CDR2 is YYREEE (reference sequence).

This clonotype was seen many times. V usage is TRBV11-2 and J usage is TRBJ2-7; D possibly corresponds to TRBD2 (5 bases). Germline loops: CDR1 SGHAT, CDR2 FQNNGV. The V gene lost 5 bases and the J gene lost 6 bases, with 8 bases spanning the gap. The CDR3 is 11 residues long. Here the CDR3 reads CASSRGSEQYF. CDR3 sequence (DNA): TGTGCCAGCAGCAGAGGGAGCGAGCAGTACTTC.

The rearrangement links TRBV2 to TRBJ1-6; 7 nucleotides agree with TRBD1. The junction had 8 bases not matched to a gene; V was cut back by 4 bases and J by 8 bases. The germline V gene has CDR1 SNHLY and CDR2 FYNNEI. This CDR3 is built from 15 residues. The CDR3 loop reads CASSGGQQWDSPLHF. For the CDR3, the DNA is TGTGCCAGCAGTGGGGGACAGCAATGGGATTCACCCCTCCACTTT.

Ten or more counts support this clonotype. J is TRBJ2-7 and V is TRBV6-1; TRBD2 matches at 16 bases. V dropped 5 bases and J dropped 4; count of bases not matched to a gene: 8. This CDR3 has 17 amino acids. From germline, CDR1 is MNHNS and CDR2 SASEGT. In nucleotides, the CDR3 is TGTGCCAGCAGTTACGGGACTAGCGGGAGGGCCTCATACGAGCAGTACTTC. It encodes CASSYGTSGRASYEQYF.

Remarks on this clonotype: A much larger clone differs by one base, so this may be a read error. CDR3 coding DNA: TGTGCCAGCAGCCAAAGGACAAGGAACACTGAAGCTTTCTTT. It codes for CASSQRTRNTEAFF. The genes are TRBV7-9 and TRBJ1-1; D perhaps matches TRBD1 (5 bases). The CDR3 is 14 amino acids. Germline V gene data show CDR1 as SEHNR and CDR2 as FQNEAQ (reference sequence). V shed 5 bases and J shed 1 base, with 11 bases lying between them.

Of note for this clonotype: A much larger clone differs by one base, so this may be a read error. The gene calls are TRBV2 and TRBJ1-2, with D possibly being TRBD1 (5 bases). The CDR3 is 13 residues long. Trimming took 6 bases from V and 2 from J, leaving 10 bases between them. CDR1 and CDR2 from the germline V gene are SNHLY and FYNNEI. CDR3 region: CASSRDQNYGYTF. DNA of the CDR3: TGTGCCAGCAGCCGGGACCAGAACTATGGCTACACCTTC.

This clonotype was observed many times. The CDR3 DNA reads as TGTGCCAGCAGTTTAGAGGGATTTCCCGGAGGGGGAACTGAAGCTTTCTTT. Its translation: CASSLEGFPGGGTEAFF. This chain joins TRBV27 and TRBJ1-1; D possibly corresponds to TRBD1 (6 bases). V shed 2 bases and J shed 5 bases, with 21 bases lying between them. CDR3 length: 17 residues. Germline CDR1 MNHEY, CDR2 SMNVEV (reference sequence).